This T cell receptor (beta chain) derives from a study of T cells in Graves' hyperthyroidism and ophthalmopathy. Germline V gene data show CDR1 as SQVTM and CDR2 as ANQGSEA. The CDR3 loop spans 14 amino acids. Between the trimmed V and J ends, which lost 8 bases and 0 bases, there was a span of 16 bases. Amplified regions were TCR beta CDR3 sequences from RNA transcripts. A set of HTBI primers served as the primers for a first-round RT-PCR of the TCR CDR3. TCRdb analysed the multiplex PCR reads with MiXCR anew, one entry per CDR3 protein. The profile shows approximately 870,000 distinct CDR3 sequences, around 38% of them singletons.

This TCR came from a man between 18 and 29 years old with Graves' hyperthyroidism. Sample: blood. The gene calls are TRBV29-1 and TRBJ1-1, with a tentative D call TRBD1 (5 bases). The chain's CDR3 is CSHPQGRMNTEAFF. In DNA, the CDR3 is TGCAGCCATCCCCAGGGAAGGATGAACACTGAAGCTTTCTTT.